The 32 T cell receptor beta chains below all came from one sample that was sequenced in a study of regulatory T cells in long-lasting Graves disease (dated by TCRdb to the early 2020s). The method behind the library was multiplex PCR. The listed sequencing device is Illumina HiSeq 4000. CDR3 regions were amplified by Arm-PCR with iRepertoire HTBI primers to construct TCR beta libraries. TCRdb passed the public sequencing reads through fastp at Q25 and MiXCR, retaining productive beta sequences. Duplicate CDR3 protein sequences are folded into a single record with the most common DNA and genes. The sample table contains fewer than 450,000 distinct CDR3 sequences; only one count was recorded for 15% of them. The ten largest clonotypes hold around 7.6% of the sample. The sample's time point, from its label and the paper: newly diagnosed GD, antithyroid drugs for less than 3 months. RNA was extracted from PBMCs in TRIzol for both TCR sequencing and RNA sequencing.

The sample also formed part of further work on T cells in Graves' hyperthyroidism and ophthalmopathy.

This sample comprised peripheral blood mononuclear cells (PBMCs), obtained at new diagnosis, from a patient treated with antithyroid drugs. These receptors originate from a woman aged 40-49 years with Graves disease. Donor details come from another sample of the same person, matched by shared clones.

This clonotype was detected many times. The V gene is TRBV11-3, the J gene TRBJ2-7; D not certain. Trimming removed 3 bases from V and 2 bases from J, with 8 bases in between. Per germline, CDR1 SGHNT and CDR2 YENEEA. The CDR3 has 13 residues. The CDR3: CASSFSIAYEQYF. CDR3 coding DNA: TGTGCCAGCAGCTTCTCCATTGCCTACGAGCAGTACTTC. Full variable domain (remainder filled in from reference TRBV11-3 and TRBJ2-7): EAGVVQSPRYKIIEKKQPVAFWCNPISGHNTLYWYLQNLGQGPELLIRYENEEAVDDSQLPKDRFSAERLKGVDSTLKIQPAELGDSAVYLCASSFSIAYEQYFGPGTRLTVT.

Many counts were recorded for this clonotype. The chain uses TRBV12-3 or TRBV12-4 and TRBJ1-5; 9 bases agree with TRBD1. The CDR3 is 14 residues long. V lost 6 bases to trimming and J lost 9 bases; unmatched junction nucleotides: 9. The CDR3: CASRPGTGSGPQHF. CDR3 nucleotides: TGTGCCAGCAGACCCGGGACAGGGAGTGGGCCCCAGCATTTT.

This clonotype was seen repeatedly, ten times or more. The rearrangement joins TRBV11-2 to TRBJ2-1; the match to TRBD2 covers 13 bases. This CDR3 region has 17 residues. Germline CDR1 and CDR2: SGHAT and FQNNGV. V dropped 1 base and J dropped 7; count of bases not matched to a gene: 7. The CDR3, as DNA: TGTGCCAGCAGCTTAGGGACTAGCGGGAGTAGGTTGAATGAGCAGTTCTTC. It codes for CASSLGTSGSRLNEQFF.

On this clonotype itself: The conserved closing phenylalanine or tryptophan is absent in this CDR3, likely reflecting a read error. The J gene is TRBJ2-1, the V gene TRBV29-1; D perhaps matches TRBD1 (8 bases). Trimming stripped 8 bases from V and 9 bases from J, with 14 bases between. This CDR3 has 11 amino acids. Germline V gene data show CDR1 as SQVTM and CDR2 as ANQGSEA. This CDR3 reads CSTGGEVEQFS. The CDR3 DNA reads TGCAGCACAGGGGGGGAGGTTGAGCAGTTCTCC.

This clonotype has a count of ten or more. This chain uses TRBV18 with TRBJ2-3, with TRBD2 matching over 8 bases. CDR3 length equals 17 residues. Germline CDR1 reads KGHSH; CDR2 reads LQKENI. The junction had 8 bases not matched to a gene; V was cut back by 0 bases and J by 3 bases. CDR3 sequence (DNA): TGTGCCAGCTCACCACCTGGTTTTAGCGGGATGACAGATACGCAGTATTTT. The encoded protein is CASSPPGFSGMTDTQYF.

This clonotype has at least ten counts. The genes are TRBV19 and TRBJ2-1, with 13 nucleotides matching TRBD2. The V gene's germline CDR1 is LNHDA and CDR2 SQIVND (reference sequence). The CDR3 is 14 residues long. V shed 6 bases and J 9 bases; nucleotides not matched to a gene: 5. DNA for the CDR3: TGTGCCAGTAGCCACGGACTAGCGGGAGTTGAGCAGTTCTTC. Protein: CASSHGLAGVEQFF.

This clonotype was counted ten times or more. The V call is TRBV5-1, the J call TRBJ1-1; no definite D call. In germline, CDR1 is SGHRS, CDR2 YFSETQ. The CDR3 runs to 14 residues. The V end was cut by 4 bases, the J end by 4 bases, with 14 bases between. The CDR3 region is CASSAGTSGTEAFF. DNA for the CDR3: TGCGCCAGCAGCGCCGGTACCTCGGGCACTGAAGCTTTCTTT.

This clonotype was seen a handful of times. A read error may produce the germline difference seen at one junction end. This chain uses TRBV4-1 with TRBJ2-1, with D perhaps matching TRBD1 or TRBD2 (5 bases each). This CDR3 is built from 17 residues. The V gene's germline CDR1 is MGHRA and CDR2 YSYEKL. The CDR3 region has the DNA TGTGCCAGCAGCCAAGGCTCGGGGCCTCCCTCCTACAATGAGCAGTTCTTC. It is translated as CASSQGSGPPSYNEQFF.

Many counts were recorded for this clonotype. The CDR3 DNA reads TGTGCCAGCAGCTTGGCCACCGGGCCCGGCTACACCTTC. Protein sequence: CASSLATGPGYTF. J is TRBJ1-2 and V is TRBV7-9, with no clear D. Trimming removed 3 bases from V and 8 bases from J, with 13 bases in between. Germline V gene data show CDR1 as SEHNR and CDR2 as FQNEAQ (reference sequence). The CDR3 runs to 13 residues.

The chain recombines TRBV28 with TRBJ2-5, with 7 bases aligning to TRBD1. With V trimmed by 6 bases and J by 0 bases, 4 bases remained unmatched. This CDR3 spans 14 amino acids. Germline CDR1 MDHEN, CDR2 SYDVKM. The CDR3 sequence is CASSRDRDQETQYF. Here the CDR3 DNA reads TGTGCCAGCAGCCGGGACAGAGACCAAGAGACCCAGTACTTC. Filled out from reference TRBV28 and TRBJ2-5, the complete variable domain reads DVKVTQSSRYLVKRTGEKVFLECVQDMDHENMFWYRQDPGLGLRLIYFSYDVKMKEKGDIPEGYSVSREKKERFSLILESASTNQTSMYLCASSRDRDQETQYFGPGTRLLVL.

The chain combines TRBV5-1 with TRBJ1-4, with a tentative D call TRBD1 (5 bases). Germline V gives CDR1 SGHRS, CDR2 YFSETQ. This CDR3 comprises 14 residues. V lost 4 bases, J lost 1 base, and 8 bases lay in between. DNA for the CDR3: TGCGCCAGCAGCGTGGACATAACTAATGAAAAACTGTTTTTT. Translation: CASSVDITNEKLFF.

The V and J genes are TRBV7-9 and TRBJ2-5, with D possibly TRBD1 on 5 matching bases. Germline V gene lookup returns CDR1 SEHNR and CDR2 FQNEAQ (reference sequence). This CDR3 is built from 12 residues. Trimming removed 3 bases from V and 12 bases from J, with 14 bases in between. The CDR3: CASSFLDSLEYF. CDR3 bases: TGTGCCAGCAGCTTCCTAGACAGTCTTGAGTACTTC.

This clonotype was detected many times. The V gene is TRBV7-9, the J gene TRBJ1-2; weak D call: TRBD1 (6 bases). This CDR3 has 14 residues. Trimming stripped 7 bases from V and 1 base from J, with 13 bases between. CDR1 is SEHNR, CDR2 FQNEAQ, per germline (reference sequence). As DNA, the CDR3 is TGTGCCAGCACCCGGGACACTGTTAACTATGGCTACACCTTC. It codes for CASTRDTVNYGYTF.

The chain uses TRBV19 and TRBJ1-4; TRBD1 matches 8 bases. Germline V CDR1 and CDR2: LNHDA, SQIVND (reference sequence). The CDR3 has 14 amino acids. V shed 6 bases and J 5 bases; nucleotides not matched to a gene: 5. CDR3 sequence: CASSSWTGNEKLFF. The CDR3 DNA is TGTGCCAGTAGCTCGTGGACAGGGAATGAAAAACTGTTTTTT.

This clonotype was counted only a few times. The chain uses TRBV12-3 or TRBV12-4 and TRBJ2-3; 8 bases are shared with TRBD2. The CDR3 covers 18 residues. The V and J ends lost 5 bases and 4 bases, in that order; junction bases with no gene match: 17. The CDR3 protein is CASSPSNIAGPGPDTQYF. The CDR3 region has the DNA TGTGCCAGCAGTCCTAGTAATATAGCGGGGCCGGGCCCAGATACGCAGTATTTT.

The chain joins TRBV19 to TRBJ2-2, with TRBD1 identical over 10 bases. CDR1 and CDR2 from the germline V gene are LNHDA and SQIVND (reference sequence). The junction had 10 bases not matched to a gene; V was cut back by 6 bases and J by 6 bases. The CDR3 is 16 residues long. In nucleotides, the CDR3 is TGTGCCAGTAGCCAGACAGGGGGCATTTTTGCCGGGGAGCTGTTTTTT. Its protein product is CASSQTGGIFAGELFF. The full variable domain, completed using reference TRBV19 and TRBJ2-2, is DGGITQSPKYLFRKEGQNVTLSCEQNLNHDAMYWYRQDPGQGLRLIYYSQIVNDFQKGDIAEGYSVSREKKESFPLTVTSAQKNPTAFYLCASSQTGGIFAGELFFGEGSRLTVL.

In its sample, this clonotype was seen many times. The V call is TRBV20-1, the J call TRBJ2-1; 13 positions agree with TRBD2. The CDR3 is 16 amino acids. Germline loops: CDR1 DFQATT, CDR2 SNEGSKA (reference sequence). After removal of 6 bases from V and 7 bases from J, the junction contained 12 bases not matched to a gene. CDR3 in DNA: TGCAGTGCACGACTTTCGGGACTAGCGGGGTCTAATGAGCAGTTCTTC. It codes for CSARLSGLAGSNEQFF.

The V call is TRBV7-3, the J call TRBJ2-6; 10 positions match TRBD2. CDR1 and CDR2 (germline): SGHTA, FQGTGA. V gave up 1 base and J gave up 2 bases; unmatched junction bases: 8. This CDR3 spans 19 amino acids. The CDR3 here is CASSLIPLAGVTGANVLTF. CDR3 DNA sequence: TGTGCCAGCAGCTTAATTCCGCTAGCGGGAGTAACTGGGGCCAACGTCCTGACTTTC.

This clonotype was recorded at least ten times. This chain uses TRBV3-1 with TRBJ2-7, with D uncertain. Germline CDR1 reads LGHDT; CDR2 reads YNNKEL (reference sequence). There are 15 residues in the CDR3. V dropped 1 base and J dropped 0 bases, with 10 bases sitting between them. The CDR3 DNA is TGTGCCAGCAGCCAAGGAACGCGAAGCTCCTACGAGCAGTACTTC. Amino acid sequence: CASSQGTRSSYEQYF.

By proportion, this clonotype is medium-sized. In DNA, the CDR3 is TGTGCCAGCAGCACGGCAGGGAACCGGTATGGCTACACCTTC. Encoded protein: CASSTAGNRYGYTF. The rearrangement joins TRBV7-8 to TRBJ1-2, with D possibly being TRBD1 (5 bases). Germline CDR1 is SGHVS and CDR2 is FQNEAQ. The CDR3 has 14 residues. Trimming cost V 5 bases and J 5 bases, with 15 bases left between them.

CDR3 in amino acids: CASSPGRGSGQIEAFF. In DNA, the CDR3 is TGTGCCAGTAGTCCCGGCAGGGGGTCAGGGCAGATTGAAGCTTTCTTT. The chain uses TRBV19 and TRBJ1-1; 7 bases match TRBD1. After removal of 5 bases from V and 7 bases from J, the junction contained 16 bases not matched to a gene. The CDR3 runs to 16 residues. The germline CDR1 and CDR2 sequences are LNHDA and SQIVND (reference sequence).

This clonotype was counted a few times. The chain recombines TRBV7-9 with TRBJ2-2; D may match TRBD1 or TRBD2 (5 bases each). The CDR3 is 17 residues long. Germline assignment: CDR1 SEHNR and CDR2 FQNEAQ (reference sequence). Trimming stripped 2 bases from V and 1 base from J, with 14 bases between. CDR3 loop: CASSLLGEPLNTGELFF. The CDR3 DNA sequence: TGTGCCAGCAGCTTATTGGGGGAACCCTTGAACACCGGGGAGCTGTTTTTT.

This clonotype has just a few counts. This chain connects TRBV15 to TRBJ2-7; D may match TRBD1 or TRBD2 (7 bases each). Looked up from germline, CDR1 is LNHNV and CDR2 is YYDKDF (reference sequence). CDR3 length: 16 residues. V was trimmed by 1 base and J by 2 bases, leaving 15 bases between them. CDR3 DNA: TGTGCCACCAGCAGAGCACCCAGGGGGGGTACCTACGAGCAGTACTTC. Amino acids: CATSRAPRGGTYEQYF.

This clonotype was counted many times. The chain recombines TRBV12-3 or TRBV12-4 with TRBJ1-1; no clear D. CDR3 length: 12 residues. The V and J ends lost 6 bases and 4 bases respectively, with 9 bases between them. CDR3 loop: CASSRRATEAFF. The CDR3 DNA reads TGTGCCAGCAGCCGCCGGGCCACTGAAGCTTTCTTT.

This clonotype was counted only a few times. The rearrangement uses TRBV10-3 and TRBJ1-1; the match to TRBD1 covers 8 bases. This CDR3 has 17 amino acids. Germline CDR1 and CDR2: ENHRY and SYGVKD. After removal of 2 bases from V and 2 bases from J, the junction contained 10 bases not matched to a gene. CDR3 protein: CAISERRVGTGNTEAFF. The CDR3 DNA is TGTGCCATCAGTGAGCGTCGGGTCGGGACAGGAAACACTGAAGCTTTCTTT.

V and J are TRBV5-1 and TRBJ2-4; D is perhaps TRBD1 (5 bases). The CDR3 covers 14 residues. Trimming shortened V by 6 bases and J by 0 bases, and 10 bases separated the two germline ends. CDR1 SGHRS and CDR2 YFSETQ come from the germline V gene. The CDR3, as DNA: TGCGCCAGCAAGGAAGGGGTAGCCAAAAACATTCAGTACTTC. Translating gives CASKEGVAKNIQYF.

The chain joins TRBV10-3 to TRBJ2-1; 10 bases are a match to TRBD2. V lost 6 bases, J lost 7 bases, and 9 bases stayed unmatched. The CDR3 sequence is 15 residues long. Germline-derived CDR1 and CDR2 are ENHRY and SYGVKD. The CDR3 DNA is TGTGCCATCAGGCCTCAGCGGGAGGGCCCAAATGAGCAGTTCTTC. Its protein product is CAIRPQREGPNEQFF.

This clonotype was detected only once. The chain couples TRBV27 to TRBJ1-2, with a weak D call TRBD1 (6 bases). This CDR3 is built from 14 residues. Germline CDR1 and CDR2: MNHEY and SMNVEV (reference sequence). The ends were cut back, 5 bases at V and 2 bases at J, with 12 bases in the middle. Here the CDR3 reads CASSPMTGNYGYTF. DNA for the CDR3: TGTGCCAGCAGTCCTATGACAGGAAACTATGGCTACACCTTC.

This clonotype was seen many times. The rearrangement uses TRBV14 and TRBJ2-1, with D perhaps matching TRBD2 (6 bases). Germline lookup yields CDR1 SGHDN and CDR2 FVKESK. With 2 bases removed from V and 6 bases from J, the gap between germline ends came to 8 bases. The CDR3 has 13 amino acids. CDR3 region: CASSQLAPNEQFF. The CDR3 coding sequence is TGTGCCAGCAGCCAACTAGCGCCCAATGAGCAGTTCTTC.

Many counts were recorded for this clonotype. The chain employs TRBV6-2 or TRBV6-3 and TRBJ2-7, with 8 bases matching TRBD2. Germline CDR1 reads MNHEY; CDR2 reads SVGEGT. There are 18 residues in the CDR3. J lost 3 bases, V lost 0 bases, and 13 bases had no gene match. CDR3 sequence (DNA): TGTGCCAGCAGTTACTCAACCCTAGGTCCTAGCGGGCTCTACGAGCAGTACTTC. Residues: CASSYSTLGPSGLYEQYF.

This clonotype has ten or more counts. The chain combines TRBV28 with TRBJ1-6; D might be TRBD1 (5 bases). V was shortened by 5 bases and J by 0 bases, with 14 bases between the two germline ends. Germline assignment: CDR1 MDHEN and CDR2 SYDVKM. The length of the CDR3 is 17 residues. The CDR3 reads CASSPSTVSSYNSPLHF. CDR3 DNA sequence: TGTGCCAGCAGTCCGTCGACAGTCAGCTCCTATAATTCACCCCTCCACTTT.

This clonotype was observed many times. The rearrangement links TRBV12-3 or TRBV12-4 to TRBJ1-1; D perhaps matches TRBD1 (5 bases). Trimming removed 3 bases from V and 2 bases from J, with 10 bases in between. There are 14 residues in the CDR3. The CDR3 reads CASSLVGGNTEAFF. CDR3 nucleotide sequence: TGTGCCAGCAGTTTGGTCGGGGGAAACACTGAAGCTTTCTTT.